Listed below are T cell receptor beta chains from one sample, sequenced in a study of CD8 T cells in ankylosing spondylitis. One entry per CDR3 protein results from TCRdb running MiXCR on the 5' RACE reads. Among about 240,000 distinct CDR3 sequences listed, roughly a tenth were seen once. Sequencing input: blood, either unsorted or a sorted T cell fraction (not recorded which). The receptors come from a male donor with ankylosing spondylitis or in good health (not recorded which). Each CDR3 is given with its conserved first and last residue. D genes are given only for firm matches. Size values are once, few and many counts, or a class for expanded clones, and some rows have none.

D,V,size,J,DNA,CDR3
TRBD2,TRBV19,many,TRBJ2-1,TGTGCCAGTAGTAACTGGGGCAGGCGGGGGTCCTACAATGAGCAGTTCTTC,CASSNWGRRGSYNEQFF
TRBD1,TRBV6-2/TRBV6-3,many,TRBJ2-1,TGTGCCAGCAGTTGGGACAGCTCCTACAATGAGCAGTTCTTC,CASSWDSSYNEQFF
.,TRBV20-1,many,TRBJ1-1,TGCAGTGCTAGGAGAGTTAGCCAGGGAGCTTTCTTT,CSARRVSQGAFF
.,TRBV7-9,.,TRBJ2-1,TGTGCCAGCAGCTTTAGCAGGGGGGACTATGAGCAGTTCTTC,CASSFSRGDYEQFF
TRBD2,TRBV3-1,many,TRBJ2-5,TGTGCCAGCAGCCAGCGCGGGGGGGGATTAGAGACCCAGTACTTC,CASSQRGGGLETQYF
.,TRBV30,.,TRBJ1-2,TGTGCCTGGACACAAAGCCCGGGGCGAGGCGATGGCTACACCTTC,CAWTQSPGRGDGYTF
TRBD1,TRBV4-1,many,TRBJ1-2,TGCGCCAGCAGCCCCCGGACAGGGGGCTCCTATGGCTACACCTTC,CASSPRTGGSYGYTF
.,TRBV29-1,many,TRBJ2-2,TGCAGCGCGGGGTTTTGGGGCGACACCGGGGAGCTGTTTTTT,CSAGFWGDTGELFF
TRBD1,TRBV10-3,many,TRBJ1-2,TGTGCCATCAGCGGGACAGGGGATGGCTACACCTTC,CAISGTGDGYTF
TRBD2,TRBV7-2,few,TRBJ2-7,TGTGCCAGCAGCTTAACTAGCGGGGAATACGAGCAGTACTTC,CASSLTSGEYEQYF
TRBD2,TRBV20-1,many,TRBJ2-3,TGCAGTGCTATTATAGCGGGAGGGCCCCCAGATACGCAGTATTTT,CSAIIAGGPPDTQYF
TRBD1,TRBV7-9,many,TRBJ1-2,TGTGCCAGCAGCTTTTCAGGGGGGGAACCTGGCTACACCTTC,CASSFSGGEPGYTF
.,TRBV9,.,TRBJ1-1,TGTGCCAGCAGCCCTACCACAGGGACCGCAGCTGAAGCTTTCTTT,CASSPTTGTAAEAFF
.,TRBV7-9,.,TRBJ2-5,TGTGCCAGCAGCTTTTCGTCGGGTTGGGAGGAAAAGACCCAGTACTTC,CASSFSSGWEEKTQYF
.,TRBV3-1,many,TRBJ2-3,TGTGCCAGCAGTCCCGGGACCGCCTGGGGCACAGATACGCAGTATTTT,CASSPGTAWGTDTQYF
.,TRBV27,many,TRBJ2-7,TGTGCCAGCGGCCTGGGGGGCTACGAGCAGTACTTC,CASGLGGYEQYF
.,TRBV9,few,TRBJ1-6,TGTGCCAGCAGCGTAGGTAGCAAGGGGGATTCACCCCTCCACTTT,CASSVGSKGDSPLHF
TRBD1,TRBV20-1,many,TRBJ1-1,TGCAGTGCTAGTCGGGACAGCTCTGAAGCTTTCTTT,CSASRDSSEAFF
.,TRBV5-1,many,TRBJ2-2,TGCGCCAGCAGCTTGGATGTTGCCGTGAGGGAGCTGTTTTTT,CASSLDVAVRELFF
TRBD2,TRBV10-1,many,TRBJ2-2,TGCGCCAGCAGTGAGTCTAGCGGGAGCGGGGAGCTGTTTTTT,CASSESSGSGELFF
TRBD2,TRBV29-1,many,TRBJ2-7,TGCAGCGCATGGGGTCGGGGGGGCTCCTACGAGCAGTACTTC,CSAWGRGGSYEQYF
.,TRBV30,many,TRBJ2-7,TGTGCCTGGGGCAGGGCTTACGAGCAGTACTTC,CAWGRAYEQYF
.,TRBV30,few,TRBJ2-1,TGTGCCTGGAGTGTAGATTTGGGGGTGAATGAGCAGTTCTTC,CAWSVDLGVNEQFF
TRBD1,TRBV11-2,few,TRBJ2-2,TGTGCCAGCAGCTTTCAGCAGGGGGCCTCCACCGGGGAGCTGTTTTTT,CASSFQQGASTGELFF
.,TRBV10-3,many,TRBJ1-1,TGTGCCATCAGTGAGTCAATGGTTGCTGAAGCTTTCTTT,CAISESMVAEAFF
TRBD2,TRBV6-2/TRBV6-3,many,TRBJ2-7,TGTGCCAGCAGTTACTCGGGAGGGTTCTACGAGCAGTACTTC,CASSYSGGFYEQYF
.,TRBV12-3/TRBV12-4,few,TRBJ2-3,TGTGCCAGCAGTTTAGCCGGGGCAACGACAGATACGCAGTATTTT,CASSLAGATTDTQYF
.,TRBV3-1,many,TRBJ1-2,TGTGCCAGCAGCCAAGATGCCGGGACCAACGGCTACACCTTC,CASSQDAGTNGYTF
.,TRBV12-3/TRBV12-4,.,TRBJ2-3,TGTGCCAGCAGTTCGGCGTCCGAGACGCAGTATTTT,CASSSASETQYF
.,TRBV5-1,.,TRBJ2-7,TGCGCCAGCAGTCAGGGGATAATGAGCGGGAACCAAGGCGAGCAGTACTTC,CASSQGIMSGNQGEQYF
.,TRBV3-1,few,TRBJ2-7,TGTGCCAGCAGCCAAGATACTACAACCTCTTACGAGCAGTACTTC,CASSQDTTTSYEQYF
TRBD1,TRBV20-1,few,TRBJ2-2,TGCTGTGCTAGAGATGGGTCAGGGGGTCTGAACACCGGGGAGCTGTTTTTT,CCARDGSGGLNTGELFF
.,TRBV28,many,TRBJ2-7,TGTGCCAGCAGACCCGGGACAGAAACCCCTAGCGGGTTTAAATACGAGCAGTACTTC,CASRPGTETPSGFKYEQYF
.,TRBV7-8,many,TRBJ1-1,TGTGCCAGCAGCTTTTCCGACATTGACACTGAAGCTTTCTTT,CASSFSDIDTEAFF
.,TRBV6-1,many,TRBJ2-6,TGTGCCAGCAGTGAACTAGCAGTCCCTGGGGCCAACGTCCTGACTTTC,CASSELAVPGANVLTF
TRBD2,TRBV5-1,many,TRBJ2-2,TGCGCCAGCAGCTCCGGGACTAGCGGGACTAACACCGGGGAGCTGTTTTTT,CASSSGTSGTNTGELFF
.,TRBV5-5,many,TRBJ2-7,TGTGCCAGCAGCTTGGGGGCCGGCACCTTTCCCTACGAGCAGTACTTC,CASSLGAGTFPYEQYF
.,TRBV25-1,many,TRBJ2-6,TGTGCCAGCAGTGAAGGTGCTGGGGCCAACGTCCTGACTTTC,CASSEGAGANVLTF
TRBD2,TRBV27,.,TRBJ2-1,TGTGCCAGCAGTTTATGGGGGGGCAATGAGCAGTTCTTC,CASSLWGGNEQFF
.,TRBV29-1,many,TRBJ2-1,TGCAGCGTCCTAATCTTCTCCTACAATGAGCAGTTCTTC,CSVLIFSYNEQFF
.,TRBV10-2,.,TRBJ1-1,TGCGCCAGCAGTCGCGGTGGTGTGAACACTGAAGCTTTCTTT,CASSRGGVNTEAFF
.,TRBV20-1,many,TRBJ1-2,TGCAGTGCTGGGCCCGGGGGCTATGGCTACACCTTC,CSAGPGGYGYTF
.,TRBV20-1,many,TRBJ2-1,TGCAGTGCCCTCGGGCGGTCCTACAATGAGCAGTTCTTC,CSALGRSYNEQFF
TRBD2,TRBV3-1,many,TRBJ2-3,TGTGCCAGCAGCCGATTATCTAGCGGGGGGCCGAGAGATACGCAGTATTTT,CASSRLSSGGPRDTQYF
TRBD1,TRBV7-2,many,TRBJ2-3,TGTGCCAGCAGCTCCCGACAGGGTATCCCAGATACGCAGTATTTT,CASSSRQGIPDTQYF
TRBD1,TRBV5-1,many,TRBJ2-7,TGCGCCAGCAGCTCGTTCCCCGGGACAGATTCGTACGAGCAGTACTTC,CASSSFPGTDSYEQYF
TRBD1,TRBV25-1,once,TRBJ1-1,TGTGCCAGCAGTGAATATAGGACAGGGTATCAGGAAGCTTTCTTT,CASSEYRTGYQEAFF
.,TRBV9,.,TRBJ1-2,TGTGCCAGCAGCGTAGGAAAGGACTATGGCTACACCTTC,CASSVGKDYGYTF